These T cell receptor beta chains were read from a single sample in a study of STAT5B mutations in CD4+ large granular lymphocyte leukemia. Assay: immunoSEQ multiplex PCR; the TCRdb copy retains only in-frame clones and omits some. The repertoire consists of about 30,000 clones, with roughly 78% occurring once and the leading ten covering around 0.44%. Sequences were obtained from CD4+ T cells from blood buffy coats. These receptors originate from a human donor in good health. CDR3s leave out the opening cysteine and the closing phenylalanine or tryptophan.

v_call,j_call,cdr3_aa
TRBV7-9,TRBJ2-1,ASSGSGTSGGTSYNEQF
TRBV5-5,TRBJ1-2,ASSPDAQILYGYT
TRBV28,TRBJ1-6,ASSSGTGFPLH
TRBV10-3,TRBJ1-3,ATRDSGDTIY
TRBV5-3,TRBJ1-5,ARSLEMGNQPQH
TRBV5-6,TRBJ1-2,ASSLIRVANYGYT
TRBV30,TRBJ2-7,AWAKGGAGEQY
TRBV6-1,TRBJ2-1,ASTVEQGLYEQF
TRBV9,TRBJ1-3,ASSVTGNTIY
TRBV6-5,TRBJ2-6,ASRTSGANVLT
TRBV6-7,TRBJ1-2,ASSYSMSRERGGGYT
TRBV14,TRBJ2-7,ASSQDITGNYEQY
TRBV19,TRBJ1-5,ASKAGSPSNQPQH
TRBV4-1,TRBJ2-7,ASSQSARAKYEQY
TRBV6-1,TRBJ1-5,ASSESWNLPQH
TRBV28,TRBJ1-1,ASWKSLSSMNTEAF
TRBV7-3,TRBJ1-6,ASSSTGTANSPLH
TRBV6-5,TRBJ1-2,ASSMYTLLRVGYT
TRBV6-5,TRBJ1-1,ATRTGRLNTEAF
TRBV25-1,TRBJ1-1,ASSIGQGEAF
TRBV4-2,TRBJ1-4,ASSPTLDRGVEKLF
TRBV7-6,TRBJ1-3,ASSSGPTSSGNTIY
TRBV4-1,TRBJ2-7,ASSQETGYEQY
TRBV29-1,TRBJ2-2,SVSGTIGELF
TRBV11-3,TRBJ2-3,ASSSTDTQY
TRBV19,TRBJ2-2,ASSIDPLAGGKTGELF
TRBV18,TRBJ2-1,ASSPLGTPDNEQF
TRBV4-1,TRBJ1-2,ASSRDRGYGYT
TRBV10-3,TRBJ1-3,ATTGQGFGNTIY
TRBV5-6,TRBJ1-3,ASSSPGQFSGNTIY
TRBV19,TRBJ1-2,ASTNRGEGYT
TRBV11-1,TRBJ2-2,ASSSGLASNTGELF
TRBV6-6,TRBJ1-5,ASSYSKVSNQPQH